This T cell receptor beta chain was obtained from a study of T cell clonotyping in hematopoietic cell transplantation (dated by TCRdb to the early 2020s). Some background on the complete study: A total of under 150 blood samples were collected in the study from a few dozen consecutive transplant recipients and their related donors. Recruitment of patients ran from 2015 to early 2017, and follow-up continued until late 2020 or until death. On the study overall, not on this receptor specifically: After transplant, TCR diversity in recipients dropped, and pathologically expanded clonotypes climbed progressively between day 30 and day 180. Broader TCR repertoire diversity after transplant was predicted by Inverse Simpson Index values from donors and from recipients before transplant. The sample size was limited, and because cells were not sorted, the contributions of CD4 and CD8 repertoires could not be separated. Overlap with donor repertoires was found for only a small fraction of recipient repertoires, with over 95% found to appear de novo at the given depth.

This specimen's time point label, interpreted: 100 days after allo-HCT. Blood from recipients was drawn about 28 days before transplant and again at days 30, 100 and 180 after transplant. Nuclei Lysis Solution was used to extract genomic DNA from fresh or cryopreserved unfractionated peripheral blood mononuclear cells. CDR3 length: 19 amino acids, cysteine to phenylalanine. CDR3 DNA only is kept here, 57 bases in frame from base 1. V lost 1 base and J lost 0 bases; the stretch between them is 22 bases long. CDR1 and CDR2, per the germline V gene, are SGHVS and FQNEAQ. The immunoSEQ assay, a bias-controlled multiplex PCR using V- and J-specific primers, was used to amplify TCR beta CDR3 regions from genomic DNA. A second PCR step added a proprietary barcode and Illumina adapter sequences to the CDR3 amplicons. An Illumina MiSeq instrument was used to sequence the CDR3 libraries. Per the authors' processing: immunoSEQ Analyzer 3.0 was used for export and quality control, with R Bioconductor and Immunarch used for downstream analyses. Only productive rearrangements in the normalized downsampled data set were used to calculate repertoire metrics. In the normalized cohort, a clonotype counted as pathologically expanded if the clonotype was larger than 5 templates. Repertoire diversity was measured with the Inverse Simpson Index. To capture all clonotypes, the CMV-specificity analyses were run on the non-normalized data set. The clones in this table, taken by TCRdb from immuneACCESS, are in-frame only. Not every clone is retained; where verified, under half of the shortfall comes from an unresolved V gene, and the cause of the rest is unknown. V and J calls and clone size are as listed in that table; D and trimming were resolved from the DNA. The sample records approximately 8,800 clones, 93% of which are singletons. 4.5% to 6% of the sample goes to the ten largest clones.

Turning to this clone: Its recognized antigen is unknown. The input lacks base qualities; no much larger clone sits a single base away.

This material consisted of PBMCs, taken 100 days after allogeneic stem cell transplant. This TCR was sampled from a male patient aged 50 or older who had an allogeneic stem cell transplant from a related donor, so T cells may come from the graft donor. Some clones in this sample may be carry-over from other donors' samples. The V and J segments used are TRBV7-8 and TRBJ2-7; the D call could be TRBD1 or TRBD2, with each sharing 5 bases. The DNA reads TGTGCCAGCAGCTTAGTAAGGCTTTCTTGGACGGGACCCTCCTACGAGCAGTACTTC. Its product reads: CASSLVRLSWTGPSYEQYF.